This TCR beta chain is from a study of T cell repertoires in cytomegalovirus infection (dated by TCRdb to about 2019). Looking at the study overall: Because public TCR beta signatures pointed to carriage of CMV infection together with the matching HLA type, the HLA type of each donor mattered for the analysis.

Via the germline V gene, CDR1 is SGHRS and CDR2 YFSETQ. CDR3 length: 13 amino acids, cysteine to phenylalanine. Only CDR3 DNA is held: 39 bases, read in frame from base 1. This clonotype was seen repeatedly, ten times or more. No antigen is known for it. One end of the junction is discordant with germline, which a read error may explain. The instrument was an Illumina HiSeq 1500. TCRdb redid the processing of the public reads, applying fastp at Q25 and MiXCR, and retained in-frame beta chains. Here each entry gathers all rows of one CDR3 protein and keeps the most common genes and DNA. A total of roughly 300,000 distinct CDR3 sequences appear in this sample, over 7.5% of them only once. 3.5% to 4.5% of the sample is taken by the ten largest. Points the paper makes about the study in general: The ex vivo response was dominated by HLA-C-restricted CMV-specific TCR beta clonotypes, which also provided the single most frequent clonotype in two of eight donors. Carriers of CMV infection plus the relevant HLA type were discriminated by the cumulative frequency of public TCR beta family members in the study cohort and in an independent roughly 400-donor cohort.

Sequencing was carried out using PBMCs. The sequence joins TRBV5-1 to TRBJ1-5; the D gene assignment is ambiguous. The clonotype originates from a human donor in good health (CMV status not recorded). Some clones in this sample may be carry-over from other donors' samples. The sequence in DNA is TGTGCCAGCAGCTTAGATGGCAATCAGCCCCAGCATTTT. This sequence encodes CASSLDGNQPQHF.